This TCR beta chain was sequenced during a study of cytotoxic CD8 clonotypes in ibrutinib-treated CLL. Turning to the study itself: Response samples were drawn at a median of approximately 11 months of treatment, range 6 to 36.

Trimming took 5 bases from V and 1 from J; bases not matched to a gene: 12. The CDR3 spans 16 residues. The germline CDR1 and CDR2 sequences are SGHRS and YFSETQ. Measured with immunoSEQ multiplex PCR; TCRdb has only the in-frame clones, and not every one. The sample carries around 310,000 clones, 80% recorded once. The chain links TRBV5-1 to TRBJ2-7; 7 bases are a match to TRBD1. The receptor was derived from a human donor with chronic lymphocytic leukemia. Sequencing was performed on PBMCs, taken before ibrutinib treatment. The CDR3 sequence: CASSIAGTAASYEQYF. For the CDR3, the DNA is TGCGCCAGCAGTATCGCCGGGACAGCTGCTTCCTACGAGCAGTACTTC.